This TCR beta chain was recovered during a study of CD8+CD57+ T cells in acquired aplastic anemia. Germline V gene sequence: CDR1 WSHSY, CDR2 SAAADI. The CDR3 has 17 amino acids. V lost 10 bases, J lost 2 bases, and 19 bases stayed unmatched. This clonotype was seen many times. The TCR beta profiling, which covered VDJ combination and CDR3 sequence, was carried out using genomic DNA as the template. A single record per CDR3 protein comes from TCRdb applying MiXCR to the reads. Found here are around 430,000 distinct CDR3 sequences, less than 35% of them singletons; the top ten hold less than 0.85%. It was patients with CD8+CD57+ cell expansion by flow cytometry who were chosen for sequencing. At the time of blood sampling, patients had not yet received any therapy.

The source of this sequence is a human donor with aplastic anemia. Sequences were obtained from sorted CD4+, CD8+, or CD8+CD57+ T cells (not recorded which) from PBMCs. The rearrangement uses TRBV10-2 and TRBJ2-7, with 8 bases identical to TRBD2. The CDR3 nucleotides read TGCGCCACCGAGAGCCGGCTAGCGGGCTCCCTCACCTACGAGCAGTACTTC. Translation gives CATESRLAGSLTYEQYF.